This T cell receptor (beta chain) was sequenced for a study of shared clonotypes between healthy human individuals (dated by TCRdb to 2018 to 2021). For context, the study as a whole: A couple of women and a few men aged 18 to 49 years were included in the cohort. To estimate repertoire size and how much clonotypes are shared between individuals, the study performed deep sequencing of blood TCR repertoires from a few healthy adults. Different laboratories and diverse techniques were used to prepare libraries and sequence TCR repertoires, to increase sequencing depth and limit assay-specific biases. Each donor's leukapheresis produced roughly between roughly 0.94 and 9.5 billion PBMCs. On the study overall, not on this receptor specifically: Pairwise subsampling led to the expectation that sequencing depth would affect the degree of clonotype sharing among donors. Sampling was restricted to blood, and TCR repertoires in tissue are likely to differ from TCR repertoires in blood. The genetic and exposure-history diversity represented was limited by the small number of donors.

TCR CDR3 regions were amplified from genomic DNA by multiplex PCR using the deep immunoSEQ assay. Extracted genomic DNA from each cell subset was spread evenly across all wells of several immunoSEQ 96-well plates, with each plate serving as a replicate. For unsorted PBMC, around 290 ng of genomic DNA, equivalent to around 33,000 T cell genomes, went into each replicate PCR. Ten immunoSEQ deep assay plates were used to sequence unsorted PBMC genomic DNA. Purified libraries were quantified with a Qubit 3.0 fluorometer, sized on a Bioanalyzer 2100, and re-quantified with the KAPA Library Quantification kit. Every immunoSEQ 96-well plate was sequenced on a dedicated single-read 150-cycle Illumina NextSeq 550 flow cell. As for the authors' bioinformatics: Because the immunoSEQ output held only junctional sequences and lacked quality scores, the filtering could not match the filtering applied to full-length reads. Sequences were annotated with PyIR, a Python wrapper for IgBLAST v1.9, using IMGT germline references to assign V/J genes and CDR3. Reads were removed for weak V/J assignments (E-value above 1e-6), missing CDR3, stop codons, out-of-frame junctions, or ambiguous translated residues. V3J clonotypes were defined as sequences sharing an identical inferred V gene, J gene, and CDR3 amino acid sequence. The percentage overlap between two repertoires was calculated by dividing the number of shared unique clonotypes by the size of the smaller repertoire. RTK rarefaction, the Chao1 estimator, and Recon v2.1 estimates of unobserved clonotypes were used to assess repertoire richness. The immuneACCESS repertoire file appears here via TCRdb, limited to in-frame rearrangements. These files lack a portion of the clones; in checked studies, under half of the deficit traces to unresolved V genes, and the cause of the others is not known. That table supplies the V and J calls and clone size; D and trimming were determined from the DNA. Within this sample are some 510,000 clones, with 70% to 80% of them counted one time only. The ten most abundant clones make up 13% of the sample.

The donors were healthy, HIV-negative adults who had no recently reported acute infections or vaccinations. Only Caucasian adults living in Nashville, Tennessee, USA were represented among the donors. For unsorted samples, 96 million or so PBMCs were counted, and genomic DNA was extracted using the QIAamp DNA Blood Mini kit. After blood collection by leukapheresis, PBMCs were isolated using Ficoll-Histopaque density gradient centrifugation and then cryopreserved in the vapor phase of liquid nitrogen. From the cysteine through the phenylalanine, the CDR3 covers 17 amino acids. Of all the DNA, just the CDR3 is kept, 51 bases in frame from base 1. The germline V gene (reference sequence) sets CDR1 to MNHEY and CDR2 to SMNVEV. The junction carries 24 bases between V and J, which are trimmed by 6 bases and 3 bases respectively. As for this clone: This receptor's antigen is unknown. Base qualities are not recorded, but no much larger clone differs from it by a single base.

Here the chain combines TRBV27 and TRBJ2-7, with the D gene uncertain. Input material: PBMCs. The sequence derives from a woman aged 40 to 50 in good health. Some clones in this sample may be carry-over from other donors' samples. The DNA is TGTGCCAGCAGAGGATCAGGCTCTTGGTTTTTAGGCTACGAGCAGTACTTC. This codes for CASRGSGSWFLGYEQYF.